This entry is about one T cell receptor (beta chain). Its matching antigen is unknown. This record belongs to a study of T cell responses to AZD1222 COVID-19 vaccine. Findings and caveats of the study: Within unmutated variant regions lay the reported targets of nearly half of spike-specific TCRs. Baseline serology detected seropositivity in only a handful of AZD1222 recipients. No day 14 peak samples; only post-peak repertoires were characterized.

The assay was immunoSEQ multiplex PCR, and TCRdb's table has in-frame clones only and misses some. The repertoire includes 150,000 to 200,000 clones, approximately 91% of them detected once, and roughly 1.2% sits in the top ten. With 4 bases removed from V and 0 bases from J, the gap between germline ends came to 24 bases. The CDR3 is 19 amino acids. CDR1 SGDLS and CDR2 YYNGEE come from the germline V gene. This rearrangement joins TRBV9 to TRBJ2-3, with D hard to call. The source is an adult who received the AZD1222 COVID-19 vaccine. Sample: peripheral blood, taken 28 days after the second AZD1222 dose. This CDR3 is CASSSEGSRVSLSTDTQYF. The CDR3 nucleotides read TGTGCCAGCAGCTCAGAAGGATCTCGCGTATCCCTAAGCACAGATACGCAGTATTTT. The whole variable domain, remainder taken from reference TRBV9 and TRBJ2-3, is DSGVTQTPKHLITATGQRVTLRCSPRSGDLSVYWYQQSLDQGLQFLIQYYNGEERAKGNILERFSAQQFPDLHSELNLSSLELGDSALYFCASSSEGSRVSLSTDTQYFGPGTRLTVL.